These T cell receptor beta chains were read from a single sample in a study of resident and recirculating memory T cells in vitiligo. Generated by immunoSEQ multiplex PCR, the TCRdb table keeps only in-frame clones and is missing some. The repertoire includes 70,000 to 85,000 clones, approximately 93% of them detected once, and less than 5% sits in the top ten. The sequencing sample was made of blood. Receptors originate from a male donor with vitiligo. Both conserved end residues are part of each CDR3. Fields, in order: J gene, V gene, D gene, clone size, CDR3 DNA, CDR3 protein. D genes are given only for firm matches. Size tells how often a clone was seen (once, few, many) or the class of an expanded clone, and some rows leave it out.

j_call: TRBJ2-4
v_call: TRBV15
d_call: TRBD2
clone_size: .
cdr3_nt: TGTGCCACCAGCAGAGATCCGGGAGGGGGGGCGTCTGTCAAAAACATTCAGTACTTC
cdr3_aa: CATSRDPGGGASVKNIQYF

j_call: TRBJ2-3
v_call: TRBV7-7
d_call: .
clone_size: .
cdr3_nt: TGTGCCAGCAGCTCCGAGGAGCGGCATACGCAGTATTTT
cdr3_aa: CASSSEERHTQYF

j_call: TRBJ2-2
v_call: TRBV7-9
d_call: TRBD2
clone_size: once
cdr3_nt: TGTGCCAGCAGCTTGCTAGCGGGGGGGACCGGGGAGCTGTTTTTT
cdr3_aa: CASSLLAGGTGELFF

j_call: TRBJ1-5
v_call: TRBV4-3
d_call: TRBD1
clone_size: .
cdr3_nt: TGCGCCAGCAGCCAAGGACAGGGGACCAATCAGCCCCAGCATTTT
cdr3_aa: CASSQGQGTNQPQHF

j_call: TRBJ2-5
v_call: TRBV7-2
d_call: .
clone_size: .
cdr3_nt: TGTGCCAGCACCCTAGAGGGGGGGCGAAGGGAGACCCAGTACTTC
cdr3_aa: CASTLEGGRRETQYF

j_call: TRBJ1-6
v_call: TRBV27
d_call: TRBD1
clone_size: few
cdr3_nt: TGTGCCAGCAGTACCTCCAGGGGGAGGAATTCACCCCTCCACTTT
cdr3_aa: CASSTSRGRNSPLHF

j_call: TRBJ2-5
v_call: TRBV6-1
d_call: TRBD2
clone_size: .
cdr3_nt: TGTGCCAGCAGTCCTATACTAGCGGACCCCGAGACCCAGTACTTC
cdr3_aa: CASSPILADPETQYF

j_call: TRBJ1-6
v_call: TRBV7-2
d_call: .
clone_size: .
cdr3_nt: TGTGCCAGCAGCTTAGCCGGGGACTTCAATTCACCCCTCCACTTT
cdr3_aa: CASSLAGDFNSPLHF

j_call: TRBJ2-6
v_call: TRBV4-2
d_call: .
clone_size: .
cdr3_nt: TGTGCCAGCAGCCAAGATGACAGTTCTGGGGCCAACGTCCTGACTTTC
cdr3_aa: CASSQDDSSGANVLTF

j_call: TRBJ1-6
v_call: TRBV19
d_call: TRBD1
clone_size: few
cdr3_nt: TGTGCCAGTAGTCCGGGACAGAATAATTCACCCCTCCACTTT
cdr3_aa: CASSPGQNNSPLHF

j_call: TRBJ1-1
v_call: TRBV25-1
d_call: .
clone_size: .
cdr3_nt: TGTGCCAGCAGTCCAGGGACTGAAGCTTTCTTT
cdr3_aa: CASSPGTEAFF

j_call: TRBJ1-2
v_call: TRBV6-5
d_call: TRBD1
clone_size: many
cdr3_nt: TGTGCCAGCAGTTACACTCCGGACAGGGCTGATGGCTACACCTTC
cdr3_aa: CASSYTPDRADGYTF

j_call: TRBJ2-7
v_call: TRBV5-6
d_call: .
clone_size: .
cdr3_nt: TGTGCCAGCAGCTTGGTCGATGCAGGGTCCTACGAGCAGTACTTC
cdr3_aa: CASSLVDAGSYEQYF

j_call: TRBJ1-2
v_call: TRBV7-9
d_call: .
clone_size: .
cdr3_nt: TGTGCCAGCCAGGAGGGGAGGGGAAAGGTTGGCTACACCTTC
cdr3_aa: CASQEGRGKVGYTF

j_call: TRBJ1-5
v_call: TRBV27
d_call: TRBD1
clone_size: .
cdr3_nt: TGTGCCAGCAGTAGAGGGACAGGGGGCATTGGTCAGCCCCAGCATTTT
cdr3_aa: CASSRGTGGIGQPQHF

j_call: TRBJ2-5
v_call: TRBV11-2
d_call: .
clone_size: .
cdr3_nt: TGTGCCAGCAGCCCTCGTGGCGCAGGGCCTGGAGAGACCCAGTACTTC
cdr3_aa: CASSPRGAGPGETQYF